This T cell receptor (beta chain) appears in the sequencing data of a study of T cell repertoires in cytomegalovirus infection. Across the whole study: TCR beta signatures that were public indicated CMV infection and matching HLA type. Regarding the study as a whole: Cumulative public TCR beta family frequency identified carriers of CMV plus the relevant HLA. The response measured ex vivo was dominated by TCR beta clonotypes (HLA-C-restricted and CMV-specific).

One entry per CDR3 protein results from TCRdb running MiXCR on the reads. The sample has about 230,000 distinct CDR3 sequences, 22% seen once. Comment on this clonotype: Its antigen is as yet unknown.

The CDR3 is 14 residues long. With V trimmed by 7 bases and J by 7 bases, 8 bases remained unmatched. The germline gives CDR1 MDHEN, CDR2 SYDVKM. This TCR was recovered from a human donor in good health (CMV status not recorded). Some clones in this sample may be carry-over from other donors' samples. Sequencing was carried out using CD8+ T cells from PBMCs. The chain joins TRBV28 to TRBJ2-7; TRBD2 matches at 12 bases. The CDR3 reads CASTETSGGGEQYF. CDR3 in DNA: TGTGCCAGCACCGAGACTAGCGGGGGAGGTGAGCAGTACTTC.